This T cell receptor (beta chain) was recorded in a study of siplizumab effects on memory and regulatory T cells. The CDR3 length is 16 residues. Germline V CDR1 and CDR2: LNHDA, SQIVND (reference sequence). V dropped 5 bases and J dropped 0 bases, with 14 bases sitting between them. As regards this clone: Its target is not known.

The study's findings and limits: Alloreactive sequences tracing back to unstimulated CD4+ memory cells were significantly reduced by siplizumab. About 80-96% of proliferating CD4+ or CD8+ clones had no assignable naive or memory phenotype. In siplizumab conditions, mappable alloreactive CD4+ clones averaged roughly 64% Treg-derived, against 26.9% in controls.

Assays covered approximately 100,000 TCR templates per sample. Method: immunoSEQ multiplex PCR; TCRdb's copy keeps in-frame clones and lacks some. The sample yields more than 85,000 clones, 85% to 95% seen once. The V gene is TRBV19, the J gene TRBJ1-3; no definite D call. Sequencing was done on a sample of Tregs sorted from blood. This receptor was obtained from a human donor in good health. For the CDR3, the DNA is TGTGCCAGTAGTGATGCCGTGGCTTACTCTGGAAACACCATATATTTT. Translation: CASSDAVAYSGNTIYF.